Each of the 3 T cell receptor beta chains below was sequenced from the same sample in a study of shared clonotypes between healthy human individuals. Repertoires were generated with immunoSEQ multiplex PCR, while TCRdb's copy carries only in-frame clones and drops some. The table shows about 1.1 million clones, with approximately 80% occurring only once. The source material was memory CD4+ T cells from PBMCs. Described subset: CD45RA-negative fraction. The receptors were sampled from a man younger than 35 in good health. Some clones in this sample may be carry-over from other donors' samples.

With respect to this clone: An end of the junction does not agree with germline; a read error may underlie this. The chain employs TRBV5-1 and TRBJ2-7; 7 bases are shared with TRBD1. The CDR3 runs to 13 residues. The germline CDR1 and CDR2 sequences are SGHRS and YFSETQ. The CDR3 is CASSPRDGQVFFF. The CDR3 bases are TGCGCCAGCAGCCCCCGCGACGGACAGGTGTTCTTCTTC.

The chain is built from TRBV6-6 and TRBJ2-5; the D is unclear. V was pared by 6 bases and J by 2 bases, with 13 bases between. This CDR3 contains 14 residues. Per germline, CDR1 MNHNY and CDR2 SVGAGI (reference sequence). CDR3 region: CASSRTTGQETQYF. The DNA for the CDR3 is TGTGCCAGCAGCCGAACGACTGGACAAGAGACCCAGTACTTC.

The chain carries TRBV4-2 and TRBJ2-2; D remains unclear. The ends were cut back, 0 bases at V and 0 bases at J, with 11 bases in the middle. The CDR3 sequence is 17 residues long. CDR1 LGHNA and CDR2 YNFKEQ come from the germline V gene. In nucleotides, the CDR3 is TGTGCCAGCAGCCAAGATCTGGCCAGTGCGAACACCGGGGAGCTGTTTTTT. This codes for CASSQDLASANTGELFF.